The TCR beta chain under discussion was sequenced for a study of T cell repertoires in cytomegalovirus infection. Across the whole study: Used in the study were CMV epitopes, some recently identified and HLA-C-restricted, others well-studied and HLA-B-restricted. An indication of both CMV infection and matching HLA type came from public TCR beta signatures. Study-level findings and limits: Using cumulative public TCR beta family frequency, the authors identified those who carried CMV together with the relevant HLA. The response measured ex vivo was dominated by TCR beta clonotypes (HLA-C-restricted and CMV-specific).

The V gene's germline CDR1 is SGHVS and CDR2 FQNEAQ. V lost 5 bases and J lost 0; bases outside the gene matches: 9. The CDR3 consists of 17 residues. In this sample, this clonotype turned up a few times. Its cognate antigen is unknown. One entry per CDR3 protein results from TCRdb running MiXCR on the reads. The sample shows some 120,000 distinct CDR3 sequences, roughly a third of them seen only once. V and J are TRBV7-8 and TRBJ2-2; 7 positions agree with TRBD2. The receptor was derived from a human donor in good health (CMV status not recorded). Some clones in this sample may be carry-over from other donors' samples. This specimen was CD8+ T cells from cultured PBMCs, taken from culture after CMV antigen stimulation. The CDR3 protein is CASSQAFGLANTGELFF. The CDR3 region has the DNA TGTGCCAGCAGCCAAGCGTTCGGACTAGCGAACACCGGGGAGCTGTTTTTT. Filled out from reference TRBV7-8 and TRBJ2-2, the complete variable domain reads GAGVSQSPRYKVAKRGQDVALRCDPISGHVSLFWYQQALGQGPEFLTYFQNEAQLDKSGLPSDRFFAERPEGSVSTLKIQRTQQEDSAVYLCASSQAFGLANTGELFFGEGSRLTVL.